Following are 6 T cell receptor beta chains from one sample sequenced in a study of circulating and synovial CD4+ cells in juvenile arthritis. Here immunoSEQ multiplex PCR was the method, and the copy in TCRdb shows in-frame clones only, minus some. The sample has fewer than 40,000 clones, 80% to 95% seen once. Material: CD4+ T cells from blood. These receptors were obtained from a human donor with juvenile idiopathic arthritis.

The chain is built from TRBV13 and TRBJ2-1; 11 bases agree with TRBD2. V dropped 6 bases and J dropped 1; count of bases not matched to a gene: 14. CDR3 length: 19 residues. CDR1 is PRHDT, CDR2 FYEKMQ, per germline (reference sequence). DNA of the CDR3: TGTGCCAGCAGATCCCTCGGGCTAGCGGGAGGATCGTCCTACAATGAGCAGTTCTTC. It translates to CASRSLGLAGGSSYNEQFF.

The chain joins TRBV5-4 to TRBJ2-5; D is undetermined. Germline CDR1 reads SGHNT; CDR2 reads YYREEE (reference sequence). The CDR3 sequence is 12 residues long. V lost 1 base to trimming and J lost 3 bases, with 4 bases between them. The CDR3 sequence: CASSLLEETQYF. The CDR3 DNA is TGTGCCAGCAGCTTGCTAGAAGAGACCCAGTACTTC. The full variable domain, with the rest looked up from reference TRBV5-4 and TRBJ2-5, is ETGVTQSPTHLIKTRGQQVTLRCSSQSGHNTVSWYQQALGQGPQFIFQYYREEENGRGNFPPRFSGLQFPNYSSELNVNALELDDSALYLCASSLLEETQYFGPGTRLLVL.

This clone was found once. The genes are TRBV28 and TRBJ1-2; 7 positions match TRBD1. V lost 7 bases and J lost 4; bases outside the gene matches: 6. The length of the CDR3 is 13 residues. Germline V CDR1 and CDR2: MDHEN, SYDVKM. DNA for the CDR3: TGTGCCAGCACCGAGGACAGGACCTATGGCTACACCTTC. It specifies CASTEDRTYGYTF.

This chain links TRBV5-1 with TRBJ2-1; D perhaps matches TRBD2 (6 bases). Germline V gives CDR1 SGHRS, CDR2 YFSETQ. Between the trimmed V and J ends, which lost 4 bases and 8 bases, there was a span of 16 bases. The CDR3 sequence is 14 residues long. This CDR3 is CASSPSGGWDEQFF. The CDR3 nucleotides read TGCGCCAGCAGCCCCTCCGGAGGGTGGGATGAGCAGTTCTTC.

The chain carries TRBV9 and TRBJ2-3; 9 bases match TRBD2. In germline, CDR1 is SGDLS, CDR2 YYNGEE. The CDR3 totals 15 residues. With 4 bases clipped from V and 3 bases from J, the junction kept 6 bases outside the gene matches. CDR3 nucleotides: TGTGCCAGCAGCCTTAGCGGGAGCGTGACAGATACGCAGTATTTT. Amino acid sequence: CASSLSGSVTDTQYF.

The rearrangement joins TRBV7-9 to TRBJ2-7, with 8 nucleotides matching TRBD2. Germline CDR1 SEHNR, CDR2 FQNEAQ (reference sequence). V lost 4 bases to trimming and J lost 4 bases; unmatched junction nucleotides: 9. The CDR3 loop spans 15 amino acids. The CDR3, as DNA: TGTGCCAGCAGCTCGTTTTCGGGGGGGTCATACGAGCAGTACTTC. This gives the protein CASSSFSGGSYEQYF.